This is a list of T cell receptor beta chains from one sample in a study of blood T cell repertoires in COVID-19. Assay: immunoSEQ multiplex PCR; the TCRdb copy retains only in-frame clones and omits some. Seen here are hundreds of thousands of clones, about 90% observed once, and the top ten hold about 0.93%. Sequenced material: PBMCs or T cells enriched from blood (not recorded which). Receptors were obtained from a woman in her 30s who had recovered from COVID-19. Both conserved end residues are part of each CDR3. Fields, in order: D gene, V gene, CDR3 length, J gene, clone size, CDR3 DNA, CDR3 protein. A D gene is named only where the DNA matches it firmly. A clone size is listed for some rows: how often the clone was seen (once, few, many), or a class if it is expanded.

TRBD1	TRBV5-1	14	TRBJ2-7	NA	TGCGCCAGCAGGGACCGGGACAGGGCGTCCGAGCAGTACTTC	CASRDRDRASEQYF
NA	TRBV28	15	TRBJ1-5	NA	TGTGCCAGCAGACAGGGATCAAGAGACAATCAGCCCCAGCATTTT	CASRQGSRDNQPQHF
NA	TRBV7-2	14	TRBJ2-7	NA	TGTGCCAGCAGCTCTAACGGAGGACCCTACGAGCAGTACTTC	CASSSNGGPYEQYF
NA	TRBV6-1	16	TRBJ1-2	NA	TGTGCCAGCAGTGAAGCGCTTCTGGGGGCGAACTATGGCTACACCTTC	CASSEALLGANYGYTF
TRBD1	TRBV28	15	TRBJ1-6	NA	TGTGCCAGCAGCCCCGGGACAGGCTATAATTCACCCCTCCACTTT	CASSPGTGYNSPLHF
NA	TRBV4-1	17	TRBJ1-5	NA	TGCGCCAGCAGCCAAGAGTTGTCAGCGGCTCAATATCAGCCCCAGCATTTT	CASSQELSAAQYQPQHF
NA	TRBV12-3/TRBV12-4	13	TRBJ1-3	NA	TGTGCCAGCAGACAGGTCTCTGGAAACACCATATATTTT	CASRQVSGNTIYF
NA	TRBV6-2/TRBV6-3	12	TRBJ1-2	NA	TGTGCCAGCAGTCGGACAATGAGTGGCTACACCTTC	CASSRTMSGYTF
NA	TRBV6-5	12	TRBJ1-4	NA	TGTGCCAGCCGCGGGGGGAATGAAAAACTGTTTTTT	CASRGGNEKLFF
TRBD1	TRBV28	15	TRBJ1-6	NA	TGTGCCAGCAGTTTTCAGGACAGGAATAATTCACCCCTCCACTTT	CASSFQDRNNSPLHF
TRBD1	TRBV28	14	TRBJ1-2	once	TGTGCCAGCATAGGGGACAGGGGGCGTTATGGCTACACCTTC	CASIGDRGRYGYTF
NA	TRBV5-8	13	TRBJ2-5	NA	TGTGCCAGCAGCTTGGGGGGAGCTCCAACCCAGTACTTC	CASSLGGAPTQYF
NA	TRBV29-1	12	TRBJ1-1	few	TGCAGCGTTGGGGCAGGGCCGACTGAAGCTTTCTTT	CSVGAGPTEAFF
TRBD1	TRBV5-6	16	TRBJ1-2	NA	TGTGCCAGCAGCCCATTCGGACAGGCGCATAACTATGGCTACACCTTC	CASSPFGQAHNYGYTF
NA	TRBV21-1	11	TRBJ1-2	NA	TGTGCCAGCAGCAGGCCACAGGACTACACCTTC	CASSRPQDYTF
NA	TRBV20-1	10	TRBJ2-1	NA	TGCAGAGGGGTAGGGGATGAGCAGTTCTTC	CRGVGDEQFF
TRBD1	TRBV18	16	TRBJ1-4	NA	TGTGCCAGCTCACCAACAGGGGGACTATCAAATGAAAAACTGTTTTTT	CASSPTGGLSNEKLFF
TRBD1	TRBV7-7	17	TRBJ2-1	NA	TGTGCCAGCAGCTTATCCCCGCCAGGGGGCGGTTACAATGAGCAGTTCTTC	CASSLSPPGGGYNEQFF
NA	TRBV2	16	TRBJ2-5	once	TGTGCCAGCAGTGAACAAGGTTTGGGGAGCCAAGAGACCCAGTACTTC	CASSEQGLGSQETQYF
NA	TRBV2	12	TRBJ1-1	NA	TGTGCCAGCAGTGAAGTCGCAGGGAAGGCTTTCTTT	CASSEVAGKAFF
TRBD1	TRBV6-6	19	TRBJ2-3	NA	TGTGCCAGCAGTCCACTCGGTTGGGCAGGGGGCTTTAACACAGATACGCAGTATTTT	CASSPLGWAGGFNTDTQYF
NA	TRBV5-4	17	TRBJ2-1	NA	TGTGCCAGCAGCATCGCCCTGAGGCCCAGCTCCTACAATGAGCAGTTCTTC	CASSIALRPSSYNEQFF
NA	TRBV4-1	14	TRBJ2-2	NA	TGCGCCAGCAGAATACAGGGTTTCACCGGGGAGCTGTTTTTT	CASRIQGFTGELFF
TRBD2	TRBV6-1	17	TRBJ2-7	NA	TGTGCCAGCAGTGAAGGGACTAGCGGGCGATTTTCCTACGAGCAGTACTTC	CASSEGTSGRFSYEQYF
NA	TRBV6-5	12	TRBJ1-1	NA	TGTGCCAGCAGCCCGCTAGGCGCTGAAGCTTTCTTT	CASSPLGAEAFF
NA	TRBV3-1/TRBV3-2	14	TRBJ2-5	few	TGTGCCAGCAGCCAAGTGCAGGGTAGGGAGACCCAGTACTTC	CASSQVQGRETQYF
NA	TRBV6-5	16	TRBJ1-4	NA	TGTGCCAGCAGTTCCCGGGAATCTGCAACTAATGAAAAACTGTTTTTT	CASSSRESATNEKLFF
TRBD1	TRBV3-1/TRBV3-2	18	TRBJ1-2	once	TGTGCCAGCAGCGATAGACCCTATGGGGACAGACTTAACTATGGCTACACCTTC	CASSDRPYGDRLNYGYTF
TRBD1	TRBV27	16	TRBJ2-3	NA	TGTGCCAGCAGCTTCGTTACAGGGGTTAGCACAGATACGCAGTATTTT	CASSFVTGVSTDTQYF
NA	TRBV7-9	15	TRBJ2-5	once	TGTGCCAGCACCCCGATGGGGGCGCGGGAAGAGACCCAGTACTTC	CASTPMGAREETQYF
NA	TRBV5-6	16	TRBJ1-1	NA	TGTGCCAGCACCTCACCGGGCGCGGGGACGAACACTGAAGCTTTCTTT	CASTSPGAGTNTEAFF
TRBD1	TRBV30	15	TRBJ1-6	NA	TGTGCCTGGAGCCCCCGGGACAGGGAGGTTTCACCCCTCCACTTT	CAWSPRDREVSPLHF